The source of this T cell receptor (beta chain) is a study of shared clonotypes between healthy human individuals. The study, taken as a whole, reports: A handful of donors showed sharing of around 5% of naive CD4 clonotypes. Rarefaction indicated that sorted-subset sequencing remained incomplete although depth was large. Deeper or shallower sequencing was expected to change how clonotypes are shared among donors.

The data were produced by immunoSEQ multiplex PCR, yet TCRdb's version contains in-frame clones alone and is incomplete. The sample records roughly 1,800,000 clones, about 95% being singletons. Naive CD8 populations comprised CD45RO-negative cells positively selected for CCR7, excluding terminally differentiated effector memory CD45RA+ cells. In germline, CDR1 is MNHEY, CDR2 SMNVEV (reference sequence). The CDR3 contains 14 residues. V shed 2 bases, J shed 0 bases, and the junction held 1 base outside the gene matches. This clone was observed a few times. Its antigen remains unknown. Distinct nucleotide sequences in the sample also encode this CDR3.

The rearrangement links TRBV27 to TRBJ2-7, with 7 positions matching TRBD2. This receptor was identified in a man younger than 35 in good health. The material sequenced was naive CD8+ T cells sorted from blood. The CDR3 spells CASSLAGVSYEQYF. The CDR3 DNA follows: TGTGCCAGCAGTTTAGCGGGGGTCTCCTACGAGCAGTACTTC.